This TCR beta chain was sequenced for a study of T cell responses to AZD1222 COVID-19 vaccine (dated by TCRdb to the early 2020s). With respect to the entire study: AZD1222 recipients whose second dose came at about 4 weeks and those whose second dose came at about 12 weeks were combined into one group, since spike-specific TCR depth and breadth did not differ between the two schedules. A total of 233 trial participants underwent TCR sequencing, of whom about 210 had received two doses of AZD1222 and some 26 had received two doses of the MenACWY control vaccine. Trial participants were enrolled into age subgroups of 18-55, 56-69 and 70-plus years, which contained approximately 150, 28 and 58 TCR-sequenced participants, respectively. Points the paper makes about the study in general: Vaccine-associated CD4 TCRs spanned the whole spike protein, with dominant responses in regions 160-218 and 743-854. Most participants were white British and females outnumbered males, and the authors suggested that clonal diversity may have been underestimated. Only a handful of AZD1222 recipients were SARS-CoV-2 seropositive at baseline, limiting conclusions about previously exposed vaccinees. The 56-69-year group was small, and its depth increase did not reach significance, likely because of low power. Because no samples from the day 14 peak response were available, repertoires could be characterized only after the peak T cell response. Reportedly, almost half of the unique spike-specific TCRs recognized epitopes lying outside the regions that are mutated in the B.1.351 and B.1.1.7 variants. After two AZD1222 doses, spike-specific TCR breadth and depth were significantly higher than at day 0 and than in MenACWY recipients.

The CDR3 regions of human TCRbeta chains were subjected to immunosequencing. On the authors' methods: Repertoire TCRs were checked for matches against a reference library of SARS-CoV-2-specific TCRs that had been generated using the MIRA antigen-specificity platform. Breadth was defined as the fraction of unique TCRs that were SARS-CoV-2-associated, and depth was defined as the fraction of total T cells that were SARS-CoV-2-associated. Using the MIRA data, each spike-specific TCR was assigned both to the spike region to which the TCR was reactive and to a CD4 or CD8 class. Log10-transformed breadth and depth values were compared by one-way ANOVA with Sidak's multiple comparisons tests. TCRdb holds this immuneACCESS table with in-frame rearrangements only. Some clones are missing; in checked studies, unresolved V genes explain under half, and the rest has no known cause. V and J calls and clone size are as listed in that table; D and trimming were resolved from the DNA. In all, the sample holds 130,000 to 150,000 clones, and approximately 88% of those were seen once. The ten largest clones capture roughly 2.1% of the sample.

Reading the label with the study, this specimen's time point is: baseline before first vaccination. Vaccinee samples came from UK trials COV001 and COV002, including a single-blind randomized controlled phase 2/3 trial of AZD1222 (ChAdOx1 nCoV-19) in healthy adults. Trial participant PBMC samples were collected at day 0 and day 28 after the second dose for TCRbeta chain sequencing. In the case of this clone: Which antigen it targets is not known. No much larger clone exists at a distance of one base, and base qualities are not known.

Based on the germline V gene, the CDR1 and CDR2 sequences are MNHEY and SVGEGT. V is cut back by 5 bases and J by 0 bases, with 4 bases in the junction unmatched. The CDR3 holds 16 amino acids from the cysteine to the phenylalanine. Only CDR3 DNA remains: 48 bases, in frame from the first base. The TCR sequence derives from an adult in good health. The rearranged chain carries TRBV6-2 or TRBV6-3 and TRBJ2-1; the junction holds 10 bases that match TRBD2. Sequencing used peripheral blood, obtained on day 0 of AZD1222 vaccination. The nucleotides read TGTGCCAGCAGTCAGGGACTAGCGCGCTCCTACAATGAGCAGTTCTTC. This encodes CASSQGLARSYNEQFF.